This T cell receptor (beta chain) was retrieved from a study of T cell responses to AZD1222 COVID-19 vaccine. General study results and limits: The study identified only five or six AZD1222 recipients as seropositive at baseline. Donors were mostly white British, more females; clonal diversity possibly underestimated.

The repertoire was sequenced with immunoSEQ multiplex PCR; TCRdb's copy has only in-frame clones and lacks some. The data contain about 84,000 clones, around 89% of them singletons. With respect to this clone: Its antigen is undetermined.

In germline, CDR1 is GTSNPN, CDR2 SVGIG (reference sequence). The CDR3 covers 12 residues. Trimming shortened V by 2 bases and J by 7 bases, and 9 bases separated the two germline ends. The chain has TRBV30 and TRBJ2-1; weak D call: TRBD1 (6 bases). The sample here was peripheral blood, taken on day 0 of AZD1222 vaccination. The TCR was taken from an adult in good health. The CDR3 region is CAWSTGLNEQFF. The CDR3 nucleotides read TGTGCCTGGAGTACAGGGTTGAATGAGCAGTTCTTC.